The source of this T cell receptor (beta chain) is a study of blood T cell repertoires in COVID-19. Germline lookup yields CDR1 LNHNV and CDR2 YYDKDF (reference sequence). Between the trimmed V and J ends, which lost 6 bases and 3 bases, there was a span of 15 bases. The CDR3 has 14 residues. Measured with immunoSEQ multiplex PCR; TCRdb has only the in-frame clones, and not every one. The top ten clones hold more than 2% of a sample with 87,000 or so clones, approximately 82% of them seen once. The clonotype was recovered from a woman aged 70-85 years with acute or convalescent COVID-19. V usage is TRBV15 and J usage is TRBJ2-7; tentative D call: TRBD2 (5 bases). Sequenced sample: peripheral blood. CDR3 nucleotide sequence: TGTGCCACCAGAAGTGAGGTGGGAGACTACGAGCAGTACTTC. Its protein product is CATRSEVGDYEQYF.